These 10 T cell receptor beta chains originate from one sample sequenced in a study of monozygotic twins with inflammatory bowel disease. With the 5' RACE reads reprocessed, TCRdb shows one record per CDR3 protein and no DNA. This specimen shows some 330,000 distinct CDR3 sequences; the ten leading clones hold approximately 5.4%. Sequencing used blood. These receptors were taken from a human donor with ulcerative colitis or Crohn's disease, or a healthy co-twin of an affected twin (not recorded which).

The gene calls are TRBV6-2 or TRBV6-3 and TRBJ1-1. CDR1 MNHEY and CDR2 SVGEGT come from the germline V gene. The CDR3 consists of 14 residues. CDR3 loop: CASRYTGVNTEAFF.

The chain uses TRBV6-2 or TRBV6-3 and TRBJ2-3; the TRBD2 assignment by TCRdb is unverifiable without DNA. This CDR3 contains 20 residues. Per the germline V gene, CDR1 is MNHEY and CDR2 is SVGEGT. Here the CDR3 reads CASSVVSSGGAYRGTDTQYF.

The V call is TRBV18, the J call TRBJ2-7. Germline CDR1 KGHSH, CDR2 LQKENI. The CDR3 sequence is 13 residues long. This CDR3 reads CASSPPSADLTYF.

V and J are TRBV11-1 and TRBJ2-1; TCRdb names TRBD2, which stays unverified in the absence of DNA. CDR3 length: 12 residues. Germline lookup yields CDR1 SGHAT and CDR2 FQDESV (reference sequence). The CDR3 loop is CASSLGEDEQFF.

CDR3 sequence reads: CASSLMVPRGGEQYF. The chain has TRBV28 and TRBJ2-7; TCRdb's assignment of TRBD1 cannot be checked, as there is no DNA. Germline V gene data show CDR1 as MDHEN and CDR2 as SYDVKM. The CDR3 totals 15 residues.

The CDR3 is CASSLMGQSYNEQFF. The genes are TRBV5-1 and TRBJ2-1; TCRdb lists TRBD1, though no DNA is available to test this call. CDR1 SGHRS and CDR2 YFSETQ come from the germline V gene. The CDR3 length is 15 residues.

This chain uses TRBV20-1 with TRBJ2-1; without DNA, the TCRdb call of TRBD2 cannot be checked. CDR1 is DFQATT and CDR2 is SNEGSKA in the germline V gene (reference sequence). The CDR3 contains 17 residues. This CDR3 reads CSARPHGGVAGRSEQFF.

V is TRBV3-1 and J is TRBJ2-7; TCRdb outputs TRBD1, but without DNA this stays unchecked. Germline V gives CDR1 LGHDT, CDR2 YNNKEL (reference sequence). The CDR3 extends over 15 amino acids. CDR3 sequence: CASSSSYGGPYEQYF.

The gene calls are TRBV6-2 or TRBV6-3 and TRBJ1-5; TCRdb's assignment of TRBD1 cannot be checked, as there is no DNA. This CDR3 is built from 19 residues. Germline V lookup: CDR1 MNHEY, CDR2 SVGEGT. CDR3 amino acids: CASSPDPGQGGYSNQPQHF.

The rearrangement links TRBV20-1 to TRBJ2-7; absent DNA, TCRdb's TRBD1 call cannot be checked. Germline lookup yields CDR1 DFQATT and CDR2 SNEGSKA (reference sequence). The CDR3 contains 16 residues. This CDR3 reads CSAPPQAGGRSYEQYF.